The present T cell receptor (beta chain) was sequenced within a study of early T cells in non-severe SARS-CoV-2 infection. At the level of the study: Unsorted whole-blood RNA was sequenced in bulk, leaving chains unpaired.

Germline lookup yields CDR1 MNHEY and CDR2 SMNVEV (reference sequence). The ends were cut back, 6 bases at V and 6 bases at J, with 23 bases in the middle. The length of the CDR3 is 16 residues. Unique molecular identifier tags were affixed to discrete cDNA molecules. TCRdb independently ran MiXCR on the 5' RACE reads; one entry per CDR3 protein. The sample records tens of thousands of distinct CDR3 sequences, roughly a tenth being singletons. This clonotype was observed at least ten times. The receptor was isolated from an adult who was a healthcare worker with PCR-confirmed SARS-CoV-2 infection or an uninfected control (not recorded which). Specimen: whole blood, collected at baseline. The genes are TRBV27 and TRBJ1-2; maybe TRBD1 (5 bases). The CDR3 loop reads CASRGPTRGRGDGYTF. The CDR3 DNA sequence: TGTGCCAGCAGGGGGCCAACCCGAGGGAGGGGCGATGGCTACACCTTC.